There are a few counts of the clone carrying this T cell receptor (beta chain). Its antigen remains unidentified. For TCRbeta, the library was prepared with unique molecular identifiers. TCRdb re-called the PCR reads through MiXCR, storing one row per CDR3 protein. The table records just under 350,000 distinct CDR3 sequences, 15% to 20% of them present only once. This sample stems from a study of T-cell reconstitution after alpha-beta-depleted transplantation in children. CDR1 and CDR2 (germline): KGHSH, LQKENI. This CDR3 contains 12 residues. V lost 3 bases and J lost 7, with 7 bases in between. Whole-study results and caveats: T cells produced anew were the main source of T-cell counts and diversity one year after transplant.

Specimen: PBMCs, mostly from graft donor cells, collected 360 days after TCRalphabeta/CD19-depleted stem cell transplant. The clonotype originates from a male patient between 2 and 15 years old who had a stem cell transplant for acute lymphoblastic leukemia, so the T cells may come from the graft donor. This chain connects TRBV18 to TRBJ2-1; D not resolved. CDR3 bases: TGTGCCAGCTCACCGCCCGGGAATGAGCAGTTCTTC. It codes for CASSPPGNEQFF.